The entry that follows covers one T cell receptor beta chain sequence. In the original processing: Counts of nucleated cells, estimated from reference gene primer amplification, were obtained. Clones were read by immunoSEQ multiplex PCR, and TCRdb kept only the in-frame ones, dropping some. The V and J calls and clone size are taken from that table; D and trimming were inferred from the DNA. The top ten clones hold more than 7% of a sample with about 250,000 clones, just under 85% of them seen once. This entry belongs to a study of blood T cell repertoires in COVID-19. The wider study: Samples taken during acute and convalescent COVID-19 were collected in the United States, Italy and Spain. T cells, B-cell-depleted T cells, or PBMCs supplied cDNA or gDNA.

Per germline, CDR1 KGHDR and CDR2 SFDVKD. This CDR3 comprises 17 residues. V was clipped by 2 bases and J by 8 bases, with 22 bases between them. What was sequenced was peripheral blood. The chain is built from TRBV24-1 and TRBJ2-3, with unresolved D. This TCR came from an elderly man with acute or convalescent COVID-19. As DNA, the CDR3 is TGTGCCACCAGTGATTCAGTGGGCACCTTCCCACAAGTTACGCAGTATTTT. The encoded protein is CATSDSVGTFPQVTQYF.